The present entry profiles one T cell receptor (beta chain) with its context. Its specificity is unknown. The data derive from a study of OX40 agonist ivuxolimab in advanced cancers. General observations from the study: Expanded clones tended on average to be more numerous among CD8+ T cells than CD4+. CD4+ and CD8+ blood T cells expanded clonally by week 6 at 0.1 to 3.0 mg/kg.

Some clones are missing from TCRdb's copy, which holds only in-frame ones; the method was immunoSEQ multiplex PCR. The sample shows 42,000 or so clones, over 65% of them seen only once. Specimen: CD4+ or CD8+ T cells sorted from blood, collected in a trial of the OX40 agonist ivuxolimab. The clonotype originates from an adult with an advanced solid tumor such as melanoma, head and neck, liver or kidney cancer.

The CDR3 sequence is CASSQESRGGVETQYF. The CDR3 bases are TGCGCCAGCAGCCAAGAGAGTCGCGGGGGGGTGGAGACCCAGTACTTC. The chain uses TRBV4-1 and TRBJ2-5, with TRBD2 matching 9 bases. Unmatched junction bases numbered 7, after V lost 0 bases and J lost 5 bases. The CDR3 length is 16 residues. The germline gives CDR1 MGHRA, CDR2 YSYEKL.